This T cell receptor (beta chain) was obtained from a study of cytomegalovirus exposure and HLA in healthy donors. Study-level background: A prior study identified approximately 120 million unique TCR beta sequences from about 180 million T cells. Study-wide results and caveats: Reports indicated that the classifier achieved high specificity and sensitivity in diagnosing cytomegalovirus status. In a later analysis, TCR association rates varied by HLA locus: DRB1 most, HLA-C fewest.

The PCR had 60 Vbeta and 13 Jbeta primers. Clones were sequenced by immunoSEQ multiplex PCR, and TCRdb holds only the in-frame ones, with some missing. The sample consists of over 150,000 clones, roughly two thirds of them appearing once. This clone turned up a few times. The antigen is not known. The CDR3 has 17 residues. Germline assignment: CDR1 LGHNA and CDR2 YSLEER. V lost 4 bases and J lost 4, with 19 bases in between. This chain joins TRBV4-3 and TRBJ2-2; a possible D gene is TRBD2 (5 bases). The sequencing input was PBMCs. This receptor was identified in a woman aged 35 to 49 in good health and CMV-seropositive. CDR3 amino acids: CASSPQPKTRGTGELFF. DNA for the CDR3: TGCGCCAGCAGCCCGCAGCCCAAAACCCGGGGCACCGGGGAGCTGTTTTTT.